This is a list of T cell receptor beta chains from one sample in a study of regulatory T cells in long-lasting Graves disease. TCRdb re-called the multiplex PCR reads through MiXCR, storing one row per CDR3 protein. Of a few hundred thousand distinct CDR3 sequences listed, roughly 15% are singletons. In addition, the sample was reused for a study of T cells in Graves' hyperthyroidism and ophthalmopathy.

The material sequenced was peripheral blood mononuclear cells (PBMCs), taken at new diagnosis, from a patient treated with antithyroid drugs. All receptors derive from a woman between 18 and 29 years old with Graves disease. The CDR3 runs from the conserved cysteine through the conserved F or W. The D gene is left open where the match is weak. Some rows have no size entry. The others give once, few or many, or a class for an expanded clone.

abundance,v_gene,d_gene,j_gene,CDR3aa,CDR3nt
many,TRBV28,TRBD1,TRBJ1-5,CASSPQLHTGQRASHQPQHF,TGTGCCAGCAGTCCCCAACTACACACGGGACAGCGGGCGTCCCATCAGCCCCAGCATTTT
many,TRBV3-1,.,TRBJ2-1,CASSHSGRRSYNEQFF,TGTGCCAGCAGCCACAGCGGGCGAAGATCCTACAATGAGCAGTTCTTC
many,TRBV7-8,.,TRBJ2-7,CASSLVSQGISYEQYF,TGTGCCAGCAGCTTAGTGTCTCAGGGGATTTCCTACGAGCAGTACTTC
few,TRBV15,.,TRBJ2-7,CATSRDRSNPHEQYF,TGTGCCACCAGCAGAGATCGTAGTAACCCCCACGAGCAGTACTTC
many,TRBV2,TRBD1,TRBJ2-7,CASTPDRGRDEQYF,TGTGCCAGCACTCCGGACAGGGGTCGCGACGAGCAGTACTTC
few,TRBV11-2,.,TRBJ2-5,CASSSGYGTQYF,TGTGCCAGCAGCTCCGGGTATGGGACCCAGTACTTC
.,TRBV11-3,.,TRBJ2-3,CASSSSGVDTQYF,TGTGCCAGCAGCTCCTCAGGGGTAGATACGCAGTATTTT
many,TRBV28,.,TRBJ2-1,CASSLPPSLHNEQFF,TGTGCCAGCAGTTTGCCCCCCTCTCTTCACAATGAGCAGTTCTTC
many,TRBV6-5,TRBD1,TRBJ1-5,CASSSPGQGAHGNQPQHF,TGTGCCAGCAGTTCCCCGGGACAGGGGGCGCATGGCAATCAGCCCCAGCATTTT
many,TRBV6-1,.,TRBJ2-7,CASTRDGSYEQYF,TGTGCCAGCACTCGGGACGGCTCCTACGAGCAGTACTTC
many,TRBV20-1,TRBD1,TRBJ2-1,CSAREPAWDRGLVNEQFF,TGCAGTGCTAGAGAACCCGCCTGGGACAGGGGGCTCGTCAATGAGCAGTTCTTC
few,TRBV12-3/TRBV12-4,.,TRBJ2-7,CASSHRGAGQFSYEQYF,TGTGCCAGCAGCCATAGGGGGGCAGGTCAATTCTCCTACGAGCAGTACTTC
many,TRBV9,.,TRBJ2-2,CASSVANANTGELFF,TGTGCCAGCAGCGTAGCCAACGCGAACACCGGGGAGCTGTTTTTT
many,TRBV3-1,.,TRBJ2-7,CASSQGKGLEQYF,TGTGCCAGCAGCCAAGGAAAGGGGCTCGAGCAGTACTTC
.,TRBV12-3/TRBV12-4,.,TRBJ2-7,CASSSRDGSYEQYF,TGTGCCAGCAGTTCAAGGGACGGATCCTACGAGCAGTACTTC
.,TRBV6-1,.,TRBJ1-2,CASSHQQYDYGYTF,TGTGCCAGCAGCCATCAACAGTACGACTATGGCTACACCTTC
.,TRBV10-3,TRBD1,TRBJ1-5,CASSPGDRGRDQPQHF,TGTGCCAGCAGCCCGGGGGACAGGGGGCGCGATCAGCCCCAGCATTTT
many,TRBV6-9,TRBD2,TRBJ2-7,CASSYYPGLAGDYEQYF,TGTGCCAGCAGTTACTACCCTGGACTAGCGGGAGACTACGAGCAGTACTTC
many,TRBV13,TRBD1,TRBJ2-7,CASSLNTGGEQYF,TGTGCCAGCAGCTTGAACACAGGGGGCGAGCAGTACTTC
.,TRBV12-3/TRBV12-4,.,TRBJ2-7,CASRAGTANYEQYF,TGTGCCAGCCGCGCCGGGACGGCAAACTACGAGCAGTACTTC
few,TRBV7-2,.,TRBJ2-5,CASSSDPRETQYF,TGTGCCAGCAGCTCCGACCCCCGGGAGACCCAGTACTTC
.,TRBV27,TRBD1,TRBJ1-2,CASSPSQGAYGYTF,TGTGCCAGCAGTCCCTCCCAGGGGGCTTATGGCTACACCTTC
.,TRBV7-8,.,TRBJ2-7,CASSSLSTYEQYF,TGTGCCAGCAGCTCCCTTTCCACCTACGAGCAGTACTTC
many,TRBV7-9,TRBD2,TRBJ2-7,CASSLELAGGPYEQYF,TGCGCCAGCAGCTTGGAGCTAGCGGGAGGGCCCTACGAGCAGTACTTC
many,TRBV7-3,TRBD2,TRBJ2-1,CASSLTGGRFSYNEQFF,TGTGCCAGCAGCTTAACGGGCGGGAGGTTCTCCTACAATGAGCAGTTCTTC
few,TRBV7-3,TRBD2,TRBJ2-2,CASSLAGDSGELFF,TGTGCCAGCAGCTTAGCGGGAGACTCCGGGGAGCTGTTTTTT
few,TRBV6-1,.,TRBJ2-1,CASSNPVPGPSSSYNEQFF,TGTGCCAGCAGTAATCCCGTCCCGGGACCGAGTAGCTCCTACAATGAGCAGTTCTTC
many,TRBV28,.,TRBJ2-7,CASSLLAGAGLGDLLYEQYF,TGTGCCAGCAGTTTATTGGCAGGGGCAGGGCTAGGGGACCTACTATACGAGCAGTACTTC
many,TRBV28,.,TRBJ1-5,CASSQTGFNQPQHF,TGTGCCAGCAGTCAAACAGGGTTCAATCAGCCCCAGCATTTT
.,TRBV5-1,TRBD2,TRBJ2-3,CASSTSLAGDGTDTQYF,TGCGCCAGCAGCACCTCCCTAGCGGGAGACGGCACAGATACGCAGTATTTT
few,TRBV18,TRBD1,TRBJ1-5,CASSLNGQGQQPQHF,TGTGCCAGCTCACTTAACGGACAGGGGCAGCAGCCCCAGCATTTT
.,TRBV28,TRBD1,TRBJ1-4,CASSRTGGVEKLFF,TGTGCCAGCAGTCGGACAGGGGGGGTTGAAAAACTGTTTTTT
.,TRBV2,TRBD1,TRBJ1-2,CASSPYSTGLAGIGYTF,TGTGCCAGCAGTCCTTACTCGACAGGGCTGGCGGGGATTGGCTACACCTTC